Shown below are 32 T cell receptor beta chains from a single sample sequenced in a study of blood T cell repertoires in COVID-19. The table came from immunoSEQ multiplex PCR; TCRdb's copy has only in-frame clones and leaves some out. The sample consists of fewer than 300,000 clones, roughly 90% of them appearing once. The specimen sequenced was peripheral blood. The receptor source for this set is a woman under 40 with COVID-19, enrolled during active disease.

The chain links TRBV5-1 to TRBJ1-1, with a weak D call TRBD1 (5 bases). CDR3 length equals 13 residues. CDR1 and CDR2 (germline): SGHRS, YFSETQ. Trimming removed 7 bases from V and 3 bases from J, with 13 bases in between. CDR3 bases: TGCGCCAGCCGGGGGTTGGAGGACACTGAAGCTTTCTTT. It yields the protein CASRGLEDTEAFF.

The genes are TRBV9 and TRBJ2-2, with D maybe TRBD1 (6 bases). The CDR3 runs 16 residues. The V end lost 3 bases, the J end lost 1 base, and 13 bases lay between the germline ends. In germline, CDR1 is SGDLS, CDR2 YYNGEE. The CDR3 protein is CASSALQGRNTGELFF. As DNA, the CDR3 is TGTGCCAGCAGCGCTTTACAGGGACGGAACACCGGGGAGCTGTTTTTT.

J is TRBJ1-5 and V is TRBV19, with D perhaps TRBD1 (6 bases). V lost 6 bases and J 3 bases, leaving 15 bases between the germline ends. Germline assignment: CDR1 LNHDA and CDR2 SQIVND (reference sequence). This CDR3 comprises 15 residues. The CDR3 loop is CASSLSRGVNQPQHF. The DNA of the CDR3 is TGTGCCAGTAGCCTAAGCAGGGGAGTCAATCAGCCCCAGCATTTT.

The genes are TRBV9 and TRBJ2-7; D possibly corresponds to TRBD2 (5 bases). CDR3 length: 14 residues. Germline CDR1 SGDLS, CDR2 YYNGEE. With 4 bases removed from V and 3 bases from J, the gap between germline ends came to 14 bases. CDR3 loop: CASSPSGGIYEQYF. CDR3 nucleotide sequence: TGTGCCAGCAGCCCGAGCGGAGGTATCTACGAGCAGTACTTC.

The CDR3 nucleotides are TGCGCCAGCAGCTTGGAACTAGCGGGTAACAATGAGCAGTTCTTC. Amino acids: CASSLELAGNNEQFF. V is TRBV5-1 and J is TRBJ2-1, with 9 bases aligning to TRBD2. The V segment lost 0 bases and the J segment 5 bases; nucleotides outside the gene matches: 3. The CDR3 runs to 15 residues. CDR1 is SGHRS and CDR2 is YFSETQ in the germline V gene.

J is TRBJ2-6 and V is TRBV30; TRBD1 matches 7 bases. The CDR3 covers 15 residues. The germline gives CDR1 GTSNPN, CDR2 SVGIG (reference sequence). After removal of 6 bases from V and 3 bases from J, the junction contained 8 bases not matched to a gene. CDR3 protein: CACLTGDGGANVLTF. Written as DNA, the CDR3 is TGTGCCTGTTTAACAGGGGATGGTGGGGCCAACGTCCTGACTTTC.

The genes are TRBV7-9 and TRBJ2-1; 9 nucleotides match TRBD1. V shed 0 bases and J 2 bases; nucleotides not matched to a gene: 8. The CDR3 contains 18 residues. CDR1 SEHNR and CDR2 FQNEAQ come from the germline V gene (reference sequence). CDR3 region: CASSLAHLGQGTYNEQFF. The CDR3 DNA reads as TGTGCCAGCAGCTTAGCCCACCTCGGACAGGGGACCTACAATGAGCAGTTCTTC. Together with reference TRBV7-9 and TRBJ2-1, the CDR3 gives the full variable domain: DTGVSQNPRHKITKRGQNVTFRCDPISEHNRLYWYRQTLGQGPEFLTYFQNEAQLEKSRLLSDRFSAERPKGSFSTLEIQRTEQGDSAMYLCASSLAHLGQGTYNEQFFGPGTRLTVL.

The chain carries TRBV11-2 and TRBJ1-1, with 7 bases identical to TRBD1. Losses at the gene ends were 6 bases for V and 0 bases for J; bases not matched to a gene: 4. The CDR3 has 14 residues. The germline V gene encodes CDR1 SGHAT and CDR2 FQNNGV. CDR3 sequence reads: CASSSDRVNTEAFF. The CDR3, as DNA: TGTGCCAGCAGTTCAGACAGGGTGAACACTGAAGCTTTCTTT.

The J gene is TRBJ1-6, the V gene TRBV5-5; no firm D call. The CDR3 is 13 residues long. Germline V CDR1 and CDR2: SGHKS, YYEKEE (reference sequence). V was pared by 4 bases and J by 7 bases, with 9 bases between. CDR3 protein: CASSEYSNSPLHF. For the CDR3, the DNA is TGTGCCAGCAGCGAGTACTCCAATTCACCCCTCCACTTT.

The chain employs TRBV5-1 and TRBJ2-1; D might be TRBD1 (5 bases). Trimming stripped 2 bases from V and 6 bases from J, with 6 bases between. CDR3 length: 12 residues. Germline CDR1 SGHRS, CDR2 YFSETQ. The CDR3 here is CASSFQGNEQFF. In DNA form, the CDR3 reads TGCGCCAGCAGCTTCCAGGGCAATGAGCAGTTCTTC.

This CDR3 is CASSLGPGSSYEQYF. CDR3 in DNA: TGTGCCAGCAGCTTGGGGCCCGGGAGCTCCTACGAGCAGTACTTC. The chain uses TRBV5-4 and TRBJ2-7; D might be TRBD2 (6 bases). V gave up 0 bases and J gave up 0 bases, with 10 bases separating them. This CDR3 has 15 amino acids. Germline V lookup: CDR1 SGHNT, CDR2 YYREEE (reference sequence).

CDR3 in amino acids: CASRAGSTGNTIYF. In nucleotides, the CDR3 is TGCGCCAGCAGAGCGGGCAGCACCGGAAACACCATATATTTT. The rearrangement uses TRBV5-1 and TRBJ1-3; D call uncertain. V gave up 5 bases and J gave up 4 bases, with 13 bases separating them. Germline V gene sequence: CDR1 SGHRS, CDR2 YFSETQ. The CDR3 sequence is 14 residues long.

This chain links TRBV28 with TRBJ1-3; 8 nucleotides agree with TRBD1. The CDR3 consists of 14 residues. Germline-derived CDR1 and CDR2 are MDHEN and SYDVKM. Unmatched junction bases numbered 8, after V lost 7 bases and J lost 6 bases. CDR3 in DNA: TGTGCCAGCAACCAAGGACAGGGTCAAAACACCATATATTTT. Translating it yields CASNQGQGQNTIYF.

The chain has TRBV24-1 and TRBJ2-1; the match to TRBD2 covers 7 bases. The germline gives CDR1 KGHDR, CDR2 SFDVKD. The J segment lost 6 bases and the V segment lost 5 bases, leaving 9 bases of the junction unmatched. There are 15 residues in the CDR3. The CDR3 DNA follows: TGTGCCACCAGTGGTGGCGGGAGATCGGCCAATGAGCAGTTCTTC. It encodes CATSGGGRSANEQFF.

The rearrangement joins TRBV24-1 to TRBJ1-6; TRBD1 agrees at 8 bases. CDR3 length: 14 amino acids. The germline gives CDR1 KGHDR, CDR2 SFDVKD. With V trimmed by 11 bases and J by 5 bases, 7 bases remained unmatched. CDR3 region: CASSGQANNSPLHF. The CDR3 nucleotides are TGTGCCAGCTCGGGACAGGCGAATAATTCACCCCTCCACTTT.

The rearrangement links TRBV3-1 (or the pseudogene TRBV3-2) to TRBJ2-1; 9 nucleotides line up with TRBD1. Germline trimming cut 0 bases from V and 9 bases from J; bases unmatched to any gene: 15. The germline CDR1 and CDR2 sequences are LGHDT and YNNKEL (reference sequence). The CDR3 covers 18 residues. CDR3 protein: CASSQDRGTGKRDGEQFF. In DNA form, the CDR3 reads TGTGCCAGCAGCCAAGATCGTGGGACAGGGAAGCGGGACGGTGAGCAGTTCTTC.

This clone appeared a single time. V gene TRBV27 combines with J gene TRBJ1-2; TRBD1 matches 9 bases. V lost 5 bases, J lost 0 bases, and 10 bases stayed unmatched. CDR3 length: 17 residues. CDR1 MNHEY and CDR2 SMNVEV come from the germline V gene (reference sequence). The CDR3 DNA reads TGTGCCAGCAGTGCAGAACGTGGGACAGGGTCTAACTATGGCTACACCTTC. Encoded protein: CASSAERGTGSNYGYTF.

This rearrangement joins TRBV5-1 to TRBJ1-6, with 8 positions matching TRBD1. J was trimmed by 6 bases and V by 4 bases; bases with no gene match: 9. Germline V gives CDR1 SGHRS, CDR2 YFSETQ. The CDR3 totals 16 residues. CDR3 sequence (DNA): TGCGCCAGCAGCGGCCCGGGACAGGCGTTTAATTCACCCCTCCACTTT. It yields the protein CASSGPGQAFNSPLHF.

The chain has TRBV5-4 and TRBJ2-4, with D tentatively TRBD1 (5 bases). CDR1 is SGHNT and CDR2 is YYREEE in the germline V gene (reference sequence). CDR3 size: 13 residues. The V end was cut by 7 bases, the J end by 5 bases, with 13 bases between. CDR3 loop: CASRRGSQNIQYF. Here the CDR3 DNA reads TGTGCCAGCCGAAGGGGCAGCCAAAACATTCAGTACTTC.

This clone was detected once. The V call is TRBV5-4, the J call TRBJ2-3; 10 nucleotides line up with TRBD2. CDR3 length: 16 amino acids. Unmatched junction bases numbered 7, after V lost 0 bases and J lost 6 bases. Germline V lookup: CDR1 SGHNT, CDR2 YYREEE (reference sequence). CDR3 in DNA: TGTGCCAGCAGCTTGGCGGCTAGCGGGAGTTCGGATACGCAGTATTTT. Translating it yields CASSLAASGSSDTQYF.

The chain uses TRBV27 and TRBJ1-6; D unclear. Between the trimmed V and J ends, which lost 3 bases and 10 bases, there was a span of 13 bases. The CDR3 sequence is 14 residues long. Germline CDR1 and CDR2: MNHEY and SMNVEV (reference sequence). The CDR3 coding sequence is TGTGCCAGCAGTTTGAGCGGGGTAGGATCACCCCTCCACTTT. This sequence encodes CASSLSGVGSPLHF.

The table lists this clone with a count of one. The chain links TRBV4-1 to TRBJ1-2; a possible D gene is TRBD1 (6 bases). Germline CDR1 MGHRA, CDR2 YSYEKL. This CDR3 has 13 amino acids. Trimming removed 2 bases from V and 4 bases from J, with 8 bases in between. As DNA, the CDR3 is TGCGCCAGCAGCCAAATAGGGGGCTATGGCTACACCTTC. This encodes CASSQIGGYGYTF.

The chain has TRBV7-8 and TRBJ2-7, with no clear D. Germline V gene sequence: CDR1 SGHVS, CDR2 FQNEAQ. The CDR3 contains 13 residues. Trimming cost V 3 bases and J 4 bases, with 10 bases left between them. CDR3 region: CASSFRETYEQYF. The CDR3 region has the DNA TGTGCCAGCAGCTTTCGAGAAACTTACGAGCAGTACTTC.

Here the CDR3 reads CASSQGQWDSPLHF. The CDR3 DNA is TGTGCCAGCAGCCAAGGACAGTGGGATTCACCCCTCCACTTT. This chain uses TRBV11-2 with TRBJ1-6, with D perhaps matching TRBD1 (6 bases). Trimming removed 5 bases at V and 8 bases at J, with 13 bases between. This CDR3 is built from 14 residues. CDR1 is SGHAT, CDR2 FQNNGV, per germline.

CDR3 sequence reads: CASSSTGGELFF. In nucleotides, the CDR3 is TGTGCCAGCAGCAGTACAGGGGGAGAACTGTTTTTT. The genes are TRBV12-3 or TRBV12-4 and TRBJ1-4, with TRBD1 matching 8 bases. There are 12 residues in the CDR3. Trimming took 6 bases from V and 12 from J; bases not matched to a gene: 6.

V is TRBV3-1 (or the pseudogene TRBV3-2) and J is TRBJ2-7, with 8 bases that match TRBD2. This CDR3 contains 16 residues. With V trimmed by 0 bases and J by 7 bases, 11 bases remained unmatched. Germline CDR1 reads LGHDT; CDR2 reads YNNKEL (reference sequence). The CDR3 DNA follows: TGTGCCAGCAGCCAAGATACAACGGGAGGGCCAAGGGAGCAGTACTTC. Protein sequence: CASSQDTTGGPREQYF.

The chain employs TRBV3-1 (or the pseudogene TRBV3-2) and TRBJ1-2, with D maybe TRBD1 (5 bases). Germline CDR1 reads LGHDT; CDR2 reads YNNKEL (reference sequence). The germline V and J ends were trimmed by 5 bases and 6 bases, with 10 bases remaining between them. This CDR3 is built from 12 residues. The CDR3 DNA reads TGTGCCAGCAGCTCGGGACTTCATGGCTACACCTTC. This codes for CASSSGLHGYTF.

The rearrangement links TRBV15 to TRBJ2-6; a weak D match, TRBD2 (5 bases). Per the germline V gene, CDR1 is LNHNV and CDR2 is YYDKDF (reference sequence). The ends were cut back, 0 bases at V and 4 bases at J, with 10 bases in the middle. The CDR3 totals 16 residues. CDR3 sequence (DNA): TGTGCCACCAGCAGAGATCCCGGGGTCGGGGCCAACGTCCTGACTTTC. It encodes CATSRDPGVGANVLTF.

This clone was seen a single time. The V and J genes are TRBV5-4 and TRBJ1-2, with D possibly being TRBD1 (5 bases). V gave up 0 bases and J gave up 2 bases, with 8 bases separating them. The germline V gene has CDR1 SGHNT and CDR2 YYREEE (reference sequence). The CDR3 runs 14 residues. CDR3 loop: CASSLGGGNYGYTF. CDR3 nucleotides: TGTGCCAGCAGCTTGGGGGGCGGAAACTATGGCTACACCTTC. Variable domain in full (rest from reference TRBV5-4 and TRBJ1-2): ETGVTQSPTHLIKTRGQQVTLRCSSQSGHNTVSWYQQALGQGPQFIFQYYREEENGRGNFPPRFSGLQFPNYSSELNVNALELDDSALYLCASSLGGGNYGYTFGSGTRLTVV.

CDR3 nucleotides: TGTGCCAGCAGCCCGGGACTAGCGGGAGGTATTAGCGAGCAGTACTTC. It translates to CASSPGLAGGISEQYF. The chain links TRBV7-3 to TRBJ2-7, with TRBD2 matching over 15 bases. This CDR3 has 16 residues. V shed 5 bases, J shed 6 bases, and the junction held 8 bases outside the gene matches. Germline V lookup: CDR1 SGHTA, CDR2 FQGTGA.

The chain couples TRBV7-2 to TRBJ2-3, with TRBD2 identical over 11 bases. Germline V gives CDR1 SGHTA, CDR2 FQGNSA. V lost 4 bases, J lost 1 base, and 13 bases stayed unmatched. The CDR3 contains 19 residues. CDR3 nucleotide sequence: TGTGCCAGCAGCTCCCATCCGGGACTAGCGGACGAGGGCACAGATACGCAGTATTTT. Amino acids: CASSSHPGLADEGTDTQYF.

The rearrangement uses TRBV28 and TRBJ2-2; possibly TRBD1 for D (6 bases). The germline gives CDR1 MDHEN, CDR2 SYDVKM. CDR3 size: 16 residues. V was cut by 6 bases and J by 3 bases, with 17 bases left in between. The CDR3 DNA reads TGTGCCAGCAGGCCATATTCTGGGGGCGACACCGGGGAGCTGTTTTTT. Protein: CASRPYSGGDTGELFF.